Listed here is a single TCR beta chain. This specimen comes from a study of blood T cell repertoires in COVID-19. Whole-study context: Samples taken during acute and convalescent COVID-19 were collected in the United States, Italy and Spain. Sample material is recorded as cDNA or gDNA derived from T cells, B-cell-depleted T cells, or PBMCs.

Per the authors' pipeline: How many nucleated cells were present was estimated from reference gene primer amplification. Produced via immunoSEQ multiplex PCR; TCRdb's table is partial and in-frame only. The V and J calls and clone size were taken over from that table, and D and trimming were inferred from the DNA. The table has 110,000 to 150,000 clones, roughly 88% seen once. Trimming cost V 4 bases and J 2 bases, with 7 bases left between them. CDR3 length: 13 amino acids. Per the germline V gene, CDR1 is SGDLS and CDR2 is YYNGEE. The sample was peripheral blood. The TCR was taken from a man in his sixties or seventies with acute or convalescent COVID-19. V gene TRBV9 combines with J gene TRBJ2-1, with unresolved D. CDR3 DNA: TGTGCCAGCAGCTCATCCCCCTACAATGAGCAGTTCTTC. Its protein product is CASSSSPYNEQFF.